These 32 T cell receptor beta chains were all obtained from the same sample, sequenced in a study of T cells expressing NK-cell markers. TCRdb reworked the 5' RACE reads into one entry per CDR3 protein, no DNA. This table holds fewer than 400,000 distinct CDR3 sequences. The sample comprised blood T cells: a sorted CD56 or NKG2C T cell subset, CD4+ or CD8+ T cells, or bulk PBMC T cells (not recorded which). The source is a man aged 18 to 69 in good health.

This sequence joins TRBV5-1 and TRBJ2-3; TCRdb indicates TRBD2, and absent DNA this call remains unverified. Germline lookup yields CDR1 SGHRS and CDR2 YFSETQ. This CDR3 contains 15 residues. The CDR3 loop is CASREGHFAGDTQYF.

The chain is built from TRBV5-1 and TRBJ2-1. This CDR3 comprises 14 residues. Germline V gene lookup returns CDR1 SGHRS and CDR2 YFSETQ. CDR3: CASSLGRQNNEQFF.

The V call is TRBV12-3 or TRBV12-4, the J call TRBJ2-3. The CDR3 totals 17 residues. The CDR3 spells CASSLGYRQGGTDTQYF.

V is TRBV20-1 and J is TRBJ2-1. Germline V gene data show CDR1 as DFQATT and CDR2 as SNEGSKA (reference sequence). The CDR3 length is 13 residues. The CDR3 loop is CSALGQSFNEQFF.

The chain uses TRBV28 and TRBJ1-5. CDR1 and CDR2 (germline): MDHEN, SYDVKM. This CDR3 spans 13 amino acids. The chain's CDR3 is CASSLPTPPVQHF.

The chain employs TRBV6-1 and TRBJ2-7; TCRdb calls TRBD1, which cannot be checked without DNA. This CDR3 contains 13 residues. Per germline, CDR1 MNHNS and CDR2 SASEGT. The CDR3 loop is CASTPGVGYEQYF.

This chain connects TRBV7-2 to TRBJ1-1; TCRdb indicates TRBD1, and absent DNA this call remains unverified. This CDR3 comprises 14 residues. Per germline, CDR1 SGHTA and CDR2 FQGNSA. CDR3 residues: CASSTLHWDGEAFF.

This chain links TRBV11-2 with TRBJ2-1; TCRdb gives TRBD2 as the D gene, but with no DNA this cannot be confirmed. The CDR3 length is 15 residues. Germline CDR1 is SGHAT and CDR2 is FQNNGV. The CDR3 loop is CASSPRLAGANEQFF.

The chain has TRBV4-1 and TRBJ2-1; the TCRdb call, TRBD2, lacks DNA for checking. Germline V gene lookup returns CDR1 MGHRA and CDR2 YSYEKL. The CDR3 sequence is 15 residues long. The CDR3 sequence is CASSQVDVAGGEKFF.

The chain links TRBV19 to TRBJ2-2; TCRdb gives TRBD1 as the D gene, but with no DNA this cannot be confirmed. The V gene's germline CDR1 is LNHDA and CDR2 SQIVND (reference sequence). The CDR3 runs to 15 residues. CDR3 residues: CASTRQGGNTGELFF.

The V and J genes are TRBV6-1 and TRBJ2-3; TCRdb's D call, TRBD2, is unchecked because there is no DNA. Germline assignment: CDR1 MNHNS and CDR2 SASEGT. The CDR3 length is 13 residues. The CDR3 region is CASKRRTTDTQYF.

The V gene is TRBV5-6, the J gene TRBJ2-4. Per germline, CDR1 SGHDT and CDR2 YYEEEE. The CDR3 is 14 amino acids. The CDR3 here is CASSLGAWQNIQYF.

The genes are TRBV19 and TRBJ2-7; the TCRdb call, TRBD1, lacks DNA for checking. This CDR3 has 14 residues. From germline, CDR1 is LNHDA and CDR2 SQIVND (reference sequence). CDR3 sequence: CASSAMDRGHEQYF.

The chain couples TRBV27 to TRBJ1-1. Germline V lookup: CDR1 MNHEY, CDR2 SMNVEV (reference sequence). The CDR3 runs 15 residues. CDR3 residues: CASSLIGVSSAEAFF.

This chain links TRBV12-3 or TRBV12-4 with TRBJ1-2; TCRdb's D call, TRBD1, is unchecked because there is no DNA. This CDR3 comprises 15 residues. The CDR3 sequence: CASSLNYRVTYGYTF.

The chain carries TRBV10-3 and TRBJ2-3; TCRdb names TRBD2, which stays unverified in the absence of DNA. Germline assignment: CDR1 ENHRY and CDR2 SYGVKD. This CDR3 region has 13 residues. CDR3 residues: CAINSAGTDTQYF.

This chain connects TRBV12-3 or TRBV12-4 to TRBJ2-3; TCRdb's assignment of TRBD1 cannot be checked, as there is no DNA. The CDR3 has 13 residues. CDR3 sequence: CASRGTGTDTQYF.

The chain links TRBV27 to TRBJ1-5; TCRdb picks TRBD1, but there is no DNA to check that call. The CDR3 runs 15 residues. Germline V CDR1 and CDR2: MNHEY, SMNVEV (reference sequence). CDR3 sequence: CASSVRAISNQPQHF.

The chain is built from TRBV12-3 or TRBV12-4 and TRBJ2-5; TCRdb lists TRBD2, though no DNA is available to test this call. This CDR3 is built from 17 residues. CDR3 region: CASRAGTSGGRIETQYF.

V is TRBV12-3 or TRBV12-4 and J is TRBJ1-2. The length of the CDR3 is 12 residues. This CDR3 is CASMVIGYGYTF.

This rearrangement joins TRBV5-5 to TRBJ2-7; TCRdb's D gene call, TRBD1, goes unchecked for lack of DNA. The germline V gene has CDR1 SGHKS and CDR2 YYEKEE (reference sequence). The CDR3 covers 15 residues. The chain's CDR3 is CASSLTGTGYREQYF.

This sequence joins TRBV2 and TRBJ2-2; the D call of TRBD2 rests on TCRdb alone, since no DNA is present to check it. The CDR3 totals 15 residues. Per the germline V gene, CDR1 is SNHLY and CDR2 is FYNNEI. The CDR3 sequence is CASSKAGGHTGELFF.

The chain recombines TRBV6-5 with TRBJ1-5; as DNA is missing, the TRBD1 call by TCRdb cannot be tested. Germline CDR1 reads MNHEY; CDR2 reads SVGAGI. The CDR3 has 15 residues. CDR3 amino acids: CASSLWGQAGQPQHF.

The chain combines TRBV10-3 with TRBJ1-4; there is no DNA to check the TCRdb D call of TRBD1. Germline V gives CDR1 ENHRY, CDR2 SYGVKD. This CDR3 has 14 residues. CDR3 residues: CAISEGTGDEKLFF.

The V and J genes are TRBV6-1 and TRBJ2-3; TCRdb indicates TRBD2, and absent DNA this call remains unverified. CDR1 is MNHNS, CDR2 SASEGT, per germline. There are 17 residues in the CDR3. The CDR3 region is CASASPSGGRSTDTQYF.

The J gene is TRBJ1-2, the V gene TRBV12-3 or TRBV12-4; the TCRdb D gene call, TRBD1, has no DNA to confirm it. CDR3 size: 15 residues. Here the CDR3 reads CASTLAGTGGYGYTF.

The CDR3 here is CASSTILMNTEAFF. This sequence joins TRBV18 and TRBJ1-1. This CDR3 has 14 amino acids. Germline loops: CDR1 KGHSH, CDR2 LQKENI.

The chain joins TRBV7-6 to TRBJ2-2. This CDR3 is 13 amino acids long. CDR1 SGHVS and CDR2 FNYEAQ come from the germline V gene. CDR3 protein: CASSQERTGELFF.

The chain is built from TRBV7-8 and TRBJ1-2. Germline CDR1 SGHVS, CDR2 FQNEAQ. This CDR3 is built from 13 residues. CDR3 residues: CASSRREFGGYTF.

The rearrangement links TRBV29-1 to TRBJ2-7; TCRdb indicates TRBD2, and absent DNA this call remains unverified. This CDR3 is built from 15 residues. In germline, CDR1 is SQVTM, CDR2 ANQGSEA. This chain's CDR3 is CSVSRWRGSSSEQYF.

This chain joins TRBV7-2 and TRBJ2-1; the D gene TCRdb calls, TRBD1, cannot be checked with no DNA. This CDR3 has 15 residues. CDR1 is SGHTA and CDR2 is FQGNSA in the germline V gene. This CDR3 is CASSLILGLYNEQFF.

The chain recombines TRBV12-3 or TRBV12-4 with TRBJ1-5; TCRdb proposes TRBD1, but this gene call is untestable without DNA. This CDR3 is 15 amino acids long. CDR3 loop: CASRPTGTPDQPQHF.